Presented here are 12 T cell receptor beta chains from one specimen sequenced in a study of cytomegalovirus exposure and HLA in healthy donors. The PCR used 60 Vbeta and 13 Jbeta primers. Clones were read by immunoSEQ multiplex PCR, and TCRdb kept only the in-frame ones, dropping some. The sample has 150,000 or so clones, approximately 88% seen once. The specimen was PBMCs. Receptors originate from a man younger than 40 in good health and CMV-seronegative.

This chain uses TRBV7-9 with TRBJ2-1, with 7 bases aligning to TRBD2. The germline CDR1 and CDR2 sequences are SEHNR and FQNEAQ (reference sequence). There are 16 residues in the CDR3. The V segment lost 4 bases and the J segment 7 bases; nucleotides outside the gene matches: 13. The CDR3 reads CASSSNFGTISNEQFF. As DNA, the CDR3 is TGTGCCAGCAGCTCCAATTTCGGGACTATATCAAATGAGCAGTTCTTC. The entire variable domain, with the rest obtained from reference TRBV7-9 and TRBJ2-1, is as follows: DTGVSQNPRHKITKRGQNVTFRCDPISEHNRLYWYRQTLGQGPEFLTYFQNEAQLEKSRLLSDRFSAERPKGSFSTLEIQRTEQGDSAMYLCASSSNFGTISNEQFFGPGTRLTVL.

The chain uses TRBV7-2 and TRBJ1-5, with a possible D match to TRBD1 (6 bases). Germline CDR1 and CDR2: SGHTA and FQGNSA. Trimming left V 5 bases short and J 7 bases short, with 15 bases between. The CDR3 has 14 amino acids. CDR3 protein: CASSPQQGSQPQHF. For the CDR3, the DNA is TGTGCCAGCAGCCCCCAACAGGGCTCCCAGCCCCAGCATTTT. The whole variable domain, filled in from reference TRBV7-2 and TRBJ1-5, reads GAGVSQSPSNKVTEKGKDVELRCDPISGHTALYWYRQSLGQGLEFLIYFQGNSAPDKSGLPSDRFSAERTGGSVSTLTIQRTQQEDSAVYLCASSPQQGSQPQHFGDGTRLSIL.

CDR3 sequence: CASSLAASGSIHEQYF. CDR3 sequence (DNA): TGCGCCAGCAGCTTGGCCGCGAGCGGGAGTATCCACGAGCAGTACTTC. The gene calls are TRBV5-1 and TRBJ2-7; 8 nucleotides match TRBD2. V lost 0 bases, J lost 5 bases, and 10 bases stayed unmatched. Germline V CDR1 and CDR2: SGHRS, YFSETQ. This CDR3 spans 16 amino acids.

Here the CDR3 reads CASSSFPSDTQYF. DNA for the CDR3: TGTGCCAGCAGCTCCTTCCCTTCAGATACGCAGTATTTT. V is TRBV7-2 and J is TRBJ2-3; D remains ambiguous. This CDR3 is 13 amino acids long. Trimming removed 4 bases from V and 4 bases from J, with 9 bases in between. Per the germline V gene, CDR1 is SGHTA and CDR2 is FQGNSA.

The chain uses TRBV15 and TRBJ2-7; 7 bases are shared with TRBD1. After removal of 0 bases from V and 3 bases from J, the junction contained 11 bases not matched to a gene. The CDR3 runs to 17 residues. Germline V gene lookup returns CDR1 LNHNV and CDR2 YYDKDF (reference sequence). CDR3 in DNA: TGTGCCACCAGCAGAGACCTGGACACGACAGGGATCTACGAGCAGTACTTC. The encoded protein is CATSRDLDTTGIYEQYF.

The chain recombines TRBV2 with TRBJ1-6; D gene unclear. Germline V gene lookup returns CDR1 SNHLY and CDR2 FYNNEI. The CDR3 is 15 residues long. Trimming left V 8 bases short and J 3 bases short, with 14 bases between. The CDR3 reads CASRSSAGYNSPLHF. The CDR3 DNA reads TGTGCCAGCCGATCGTCAGCGGGCTATAATTCACCCCTCCACTTT.

This clone was observed a handful of times. The genes are TRBV29-1 and TRBJ1-2; TRBD1 might be the D (5 bases). The CDR3 consists of 13 residues. The V end was cut by 7 bases, the J end by 6 bases, with 18 bases between. Germline V gene lookup returns CDR1 SQVTM and CDR2 ANQGSEA. The CDR3 sequence is CSARGALGDGYTF. The CDR3 region has the DNA TGCAGCGCCCGCGGGGCGCTTGGAGATGGCTACACCTTC.

This rearrangement joins TRBV5-1 to TRBJ2-7; 7 bases agree with TRBD1. CDR3 length equals 15 residues. The germline CDR1 and CDR2 sequences are SGHRS and YFSETQ. The V and J ends lost 0 bases and 1 base, in that order; junction bases with no gene match: 4. The CDR3 here is CASSLGQGASYEQYF. CDR3 DNA sequence: TGCGCCAGCAGCTTGGGACAGGGCGCTTCCTACGAGCAGTACTTC.

This chain links TRBV28 with TRBJ2-5, with D perhaps matching TRBD2 (6 bases). The DNA matches TRBJ2-7 better at its end, which makes the J call doubtful. The length of the CDR3 is 14 residues. CDR1 is MDHEN and CDR2 is SYDVKM in the germline V gene. The CDR3 loop is CASSLYGSSYEQYF. The CDR3 DNA is TGTGCCAGCAGTTTATACGGGAGCTCCTACGAGCAGTACTTC.

V gene TRBV27 combines with J gene TRBJ2-5; D is possibly TRBD2 (7 bases). The J call is uncertain, as TRBJ2-7 better fits the DNA end. Germline V gene sequence: CDR1 MNHEY, CDR2 SMNVEV (reference sequence). The CDR3 runs 12 residues. In nucleotides, the CDR3 is TGTGCCAGCAAAGGGGGGGGAGGCGAGCAGTACTTC. This codes for CASKGGGGEQYF.

A note on this clone: The same CDR3 can be traced to other DNA sequences in this sample. The chain links TRBV2 to TRBJ2-3; D is unclear. There are 12 residues in the CDR3. The ends were cut back, 3 bases at V and 4 bases at J, with 5 bases in the middle. Per germline, CDR1 SNHLY and CDR2 FYNNEI. CDR3 loop: CASSDRADTQYF. The DNA for the CDR3 is TGTGCCAGCAGTGACCGCGCAGATACGCAGTATTTT.

The chain uses TRBV7-6 and TRBJ2-2; D perhaps matches TRBD2 (5 bases). V lost 5 bases, J lost 6 bases, and 13 bases lay in between. The germline V gene encodes CDR1 SGHVS and CDR2 FNYEAQ. The CDR3 loop spans 14 amino acids. CDR3 loop: CASSQRRTAGELFF. Written as DNA, the CDR3 is TGTGCCAGCAGCCAGCGACGGACTGCCGGGGAGCTGTTTTTT. Using reference TRBV7-6 and TRBJ2-2 for the parts outside the CDR3, the full variable domain is GAGVSQSPRYKVTKRGQDVALRCDPISGHVSLYWYRQALGQGPEFLTYFNYEAQQDKSGLPNDRFSAERPEGSISTLTIQRTEQRDSAMYRCASSQRRTAGELFFGEGSRLTVL.